These 13 T cell receptor beta chains originate from one sample sequenced in a study of cytomegalovirus exposure and HLA in healthy donors. The PCR had 60 Vbeta and 13 Jbeta primers. The protocol was immunoSEQ multiplex PCR, while the TCRdb copy is restricted to in-frame clones and leaves out a portion. The repertoire holds roughly 100,000 clones, with approximately 80% as singletons. Sequencing input: PBMCs. The receptors were gathered from a young man in good health and CMV-seronegative.

This rearrangement joins TRBV25-1 to TRBJ1-2; D not resolved. This CDR3 is built from 14 residues. From germline, CDR1 is MGHDK and CDR2 SYGVNS. With 7 bases removed from V and 4 bases from J, the gap between germline ends came to 16 bases. Here the CDR3 reads CASTDGGLGYGYTF. The CDR3 DNA follows: TGTGCCAGCACCGACGGTGGGCTTGGCTATGGCTACACCTTC.

The rearrangement links TRBV7-2 to TRBJ2-1; 10 nucleotides line up with TRBD2. V shed 4 bases and J 10 bases; nucleotides not matched to a gene: 4. The CDR3 is 13 amino acids. CDR1 is SGHTA, CDR2 FQGNSA, per germline. The CDR3 nucleotides read TGTGCCAGCAGCTCCCGGGGACTAGCGGAGCAGTTCTTC. This gives the protein CASSSRGLAEQFF.

This clone was seen just once. The chain is built from TRBV6-1 and TRBJ2-5; TRBD1 might be the D (5 bases). Between the trimmed V and J ends, which lost 5 bases and 3 bases, there was a span of 10 bases. Germline lookup yields CDR1 MNHNS and CDR2 SASEGT. The CDR3 extends over 13 amino acids. CDR3 loop: CASSSQGKETQYF. Written as DNA, the CDR3 is TGTGCCAGCAGTTCCCAGGGAAAAGAGACCCAGTACTTC.

This chain uses TRBV6-5 with TRBJ2-5, with TRBD2 matching 8 bases. Trimming at V came to 0 bases and at J to 4 bases, leaving 7 bases not matched to a gene. The CDR3 is 16 residues long. The germline V gene encodes CDR1 MNHEY and CDR2 SVGAGI. The CDR3 region is CASSYSPAGVSETQYF. The CDR3, as DNA: TGTGCCAGCAGTTACTCGCCAGCGGGAGTGTCAGAGACCCAGTACTTC.

The rearrangement uses TRBV12-5 and TRBJ2-5, with D uncertain. CDR3 length equals 15 residues. Germline V gene lookup returns CDR1 LGHNT and CDR2 FRNRAP. Trimming left V 1 base short and J 0 bases short, with 9 bases between. In DNA form, the CDR3 reads TGTGCTAGTGGTTTGGGACTTCTGTACCAAGAGACCCAGTACTTC. Translated, it gives CASGLGLLYQETQYF.

This clone was observed a few times. The gene calls are TRBV12-2 and TRBJ1-2. TRBV12-2 is reported as a pseudogene. This CDR3 is 15 amino acids long. CDR3: CASRLGPPSHYGYTF. DNA for the CDR3: TGTGCAAGTCGCTTAGGTCCTCCCTCCCACTATGGCTACACCTTC.

The V call is TRBV7-2, the J call TRBJ2-3; D gene uncertain. This CDR3 contains 12 residues. The V and J ends lost 3 bases and 4 bases respectively, with 5 bases between them. Germline CDR1 SGHTA, CDR2 FQGNSA. This chain's CDR3 is CASSFYPDTQYF. The CDR3 nucleotides are TGTGCCAGCAGCTTCTACCCAGATACGCAGTATTTT.

The chain recombines TRBV9 with TRBJ2-7; the match to TRBD2 covers 8 bases. V shed 4 bases and J 0 bases; nucleotides not matched to a gene: 6. Looked up from germline, CDR1 is SGDLS and CDR2 is YYNGEE. The CDR3 loop spans 15 amino acids. The CDR3 nucleotides read TGTGCCAGCAGCCCAAGCGGGAGCCTCTCCTACGAGCAGTACTTC. This sequence encodes CASSPSGSLSYEQYF.

This clone turned up a few times. J is TRBJ2-1 and V is TRBV27; 9 bases line up with TRBD2. From germline, CDR1 is MNHEY and CDR2 SMNVEV (reference sequence). The J segment lost 6 bases and the V segment lost 6 bases, leaving 9 bases of the junction unmatched. There are 15 residues in the CDR3. The CDR3 nucleotides are TGTGCCAGCAGGGTTGTAGCGGGAGAGGGCAATGAGCAGTTCTTC. Amino acid sequence: CASRVVAGEGNEQFF.

This chain connects TRBV7-9 to TRBJ2-5; a weak D match, TRBD2 (6 bases). The J call is in doubt because the DNA end fits TRBJ2-7 better. This CDR3 comprises 13 residues. Germline CDR1 is SEHNR and CDR2 is FQNEAQ (reference sequence). CDR3 coding DNA: TGTGCCAGTATGCCGACTAGCTCCTACGAGCAGTACTTC. Its protein product is CASMPTSSYEQYF.

The chain recombines TRBV4-1 with TRBJ2-1; D call uncertain. This CDR3 contains 14 residues. Germline V gives CDR1 MGHRA, CDR2 YSYEKL. Trimming took off 0 bases at V and 7 bases at J, with 10 bases between the two ends. This chain's CDR3 is CASSQEEFGNEQFF. The CDR3 DNA reads TGCGCCAGCAGCCAAGAAGAATTCGGTAATGAGCAGTTCTTC.

This sequence joins TRBV5-4 and TRBJ2-3, with D perhaps TRBD1 (6 bases). In germline, CDR1 is SGHNT, CDR2 YYREEE (reference sequence). There are 16 residues in the CDR3. The V end lost 0 bases, the J end lost 0 bases, and 11 bases lay between the germline ends. CDR3 sequence: CASSLVGRGSTDTQYF. CDR3 coding DNA: TGTGCCAGCAGCTTGGTAGGCAGGGGCAGCACAGATACGCAGTATTTT. The whole variable domain, filled in from reference TRBV5-4 and TRBJ2-3, reads ETGVTQSPTHLIKTRGQQVTLRCSSQSGHNTVSWYQQALGQGPQFIFQYYREEENGRGNFPPRFSGLQFPNYSSELNVNALELDDSALYLCASSLVGRGSTDTQYFGPGTRLTVL.

This clone was seen more than once but under ten times. The chain couples TRBV19 to TRBJ2-7; TRBD1 matches at 9 bases. CDR1 is LNHDA and CDR2 is SQIVND in the germline V gene (reference sequence). The trim removed 5 bases at V and 0 bases at J, leaving 11 bases unmatched. The CDR3 consists of 17 residues. Here the CDR3 DNA reads TGTGCCAGTAGTCCCAGCCTAGGACAGGGGAGCTCCTACGAGCAGTACTTC. It yields the protein CASSPSLGQGSSYEQYF. The variable domain in full, with the rest retrieved from reference TRBV19 and TRBJ2-7, is DGGITQSPKYLFRKEGQNVTLSCEQNLNHDAMYWYRQDPGQGLRLIYYSQIVNDFQKGDIAEGYSVSREKKESFPLTVTSAQKNPTAFYLCASSPSLGQGSSYEQYFGPGTRLTVT.